The 24 T cell receptor beta chains in this list originate from one sample, sequenced in a study of post-analysis software for immune sequencing data. General study points: TRBV segments more frequent in patients than in controls numbered five and included TRBV5-6, TRBV5-1 and TRBV20-1.

What these receptors recognize is not known. Presence of unique molecular identifiers characterized the TCR beta cDNA libraries. In TCRdb, the PCR reads were re-called with MiXCR into one record per CDR3 protein. Altogether some 890,000 distinct CDR3 sequences are present, about 50% being singletons, with the ten largest covering under 6%. Material: blood. These receptor sequences come from a girl under 18 with multiple sclerosis.

Only a few counts were recorded for this clonotype. The rearrangement uses TRBV12-3 or TRBV12-4 and TRBJ2-7, with TRBD1 identical over 9 bases. J was trimmed by 2 bases and V by 5 bases; bases with no gene match: 13. CDR3 size: 17 residues. The CDR3 protein is CASSPNLGGQGPYEQYF. The CDR3 nucleotides are TGTGCCAGCAGTCCTAACCTGGGGGGACAGGGCCCCTACGAGCAGTACTTC.

This chain joins TRBV2 and TRBJ2-4; the D call may be TRBD1 or TRBD2 (5 bases each). Germline assignment: CDR1 SNHLY and CDR2 FYNNEI. Trimming stripped 2 bases from V and 7 bases from J, with 12 bases between. The CDR3 totals 14 residues. The CDR3 DNA reads TGTGCCAGCAGTGAAACGGGGTGGGGGAACATTCAGTACTTC. It translates to CASSETGWGNIQYF.

In the case of this clonotype: This clone may be a read error of a much larger clone one base away. The chain combines TRBV20-1 with TRBJ2-7, with 9 bases lining up with TRBD1. The germline gives CDR1 DFQATT, CDR2 SNEGSKA (reference sequence). The CDR3 sequence is 14 residues long. CDR3: CSTRVGTGIYEQYF. DNA for the CDR3: TGCAGTACTAGAGTGGGGACAGGGATCTACGAGCAGTACTTC.

The chain carries TRBV12-3 or TRBV12-4 and TRBJ1-4, with unresolved D. The CDR3 totals 10 residues. Trimming pared 9 bases from V and 8 bases from J, leaving 7 bases between. The CDR3 reads CARRREKLFF. The CDR3 DNA reads as TGTGCCAGGAGGAGGGAAAAACTGTTTTTT.

The DNA of the CDR3 is TGTGCCAGCAGCTTAGCAAGCGGGAGGGCAGATACGCAGTATTTT. Translated, it gives CASSLASGRADTQYF. J is TRBJ2-3 and V is TRBV13, with 10 bases aligning to TRBD2. The germline V gene has CDR1 PRHDT and CDR2 FYEKMQ (reference sequence). The CDR3 consists of 15 residues. V lost 1 base, J lost 4 bases, and 2 bases stayed unmatched.

In its sample, this clonotype was seen a few times. The chain joins TRBV7-3 to TRBJ2-3; TRBD2 is a possible D gene (6 bases). Germline-derived CDR1 and CDR2 are SGHTA and FQGTGA. The length of the CDR3 is 15 residues. The V end was cut by 1 base, the J end by 6 bases, with 14 bases between. In nucleotides, the CDR3 is TGTGCCAGCAGCTTAAATGGGCGGGATGTTGATACGCAGTATTTT. The encoded protein is CASSLNGRDVDTQYF.

This clonotype was seen a handful of times. This chain uses TRBV3-1 with TRBJ2-1, with 14 bases fitting TRBD2. The V and J ends lost 4 bases and 8 bases, in that order; junction bases with no gene match: 1. The CDR3 contains 14 residues. CDR1 is LGHDT and CDR2 is YNNKEL in the germline V gene (reference sequence). The chain's CDR3 is CASSLGLAGDEQFF. DNA of the CDR3: TGTGCCAGCAGCCTGGGACTAGCGGGAGATGAGCAGTTCTTC.

This chain links TRBV29-1 with TRBJ1-1, with D possibly being TRBD1 (6 bases). Per the germline V gene, CDR1 is SQVTM and CDR2 is ANQGSEA. V was clipped by 2 bases and J by 8 bases, with 15 bases between them. The CDR3 totals 13 residues. DNA of the CDR3: TGCAGCGTTGAACCGGGGGCTGGCACCGAAGCTTTCTTT. Its protein product is CSVEPGAGTEAFF.

Remarks on this clonotype: A junction end diverges from the germline sequence, so it may reflect a read error. This chain connects TRBV7-2 to TRBJ1-2; TRBD1 matches at 10 bases. This CDR3 has 14 amino acids. CDR1 SGHTA and CDR2 FQGNSA come from the germline V gene. The CDR3 here is CASSQDRGFNGYTF. CDR3 nucleotide sequence: TGCGCCAGCAGCCAGGACAGGGGGTTTAATGGCTACACCTTC.

This clonotype occurred a few times. This sequence joins TRBV5-1 and TRBJ2-5; no reliable D call. V was cut by 4 bases and J by 0 bases, with 13 bases left in between. The CDR3 totals 15 residues. From germline, CDR1 is SGHRS and CDR2 YFSETQ. CDR3 in DNA: TGCGCCAGCAGCCCCCGAGGTCCGAACCAAGAGACCCAGTACTTC. It is translated as CASSPRGPNQETQYF.

The chain recombines TRBV20-1 with TRBJ2-7; 11 bases are a match to TRBD2. Germline V lookup: CDR1 DFQATT, CDR2 SNEGSKA (reference sequence). Trimming at V came to 6 bases and at J to 5 bases, leaving 9 bases not matched to a gene. The CDR3 spans 14 residues. The CDR3 loop reads CSAGGLAGRHEQYF. DNA of the CDR3: TGCAGTGCAGGTGGACTAGCGGGCCGCCACGAGCAGTACTTC.

The CDR3: CASSRGQGEQYF. DNA for the CDR3: TGTGCCAGCTCCAGGGGGCAGGGCGAGCAGTACTTC. The chain employs TRBV6-1 and TRBJ2-7; 8 positions agree with TRBD1. Germline CDR1 MNHNS, CDR2 SASEGT. The CDR3 totals 12 residues. Trimming cost V 8 bases and J 6 bases; bases outside gene matches: 6.

The chain carries TRBV5-1 and TRBJ1-1; 8 bases align to TRBD1. Trimming cost V 4 bases and J 5 bases; bases outside gene matches: 10. The CDR3 has 15 residues. Germline V gene lookup returns CDR1 SGHRS and CDR2 YFSETQ. This CDR3 reads CASSQQGGVRTEAFF. The CDR3 nucleotides are TGCGCCAGCAGCCAACAGGGGGGAGTAAGGACTGAAGCTTTCTTT.

In this sample, this clonotype turned up a few times. The chain joins TRBV12-3 or TRBV12-4 to TRBJ2-7; 13 bases are a match to TRBD2. Unmatched junction bases numbered 6, after V lost 3 bases and J lost 4 bases. The CDR3 sequence is 16 residues long. The CDR3 nucleotides read TGTGCCAGCAGTTTCCCACTAGCGGGGGGGAAGTACGAGCAGTACTTC. It codes for CASSFPLAGGKYEQYF.

The rearrangement uses TRBV11-2 and TRBJ2-5, with no clear D. Germline CDR1 SGHAT, CDR2 FQNNGV. The CDR3 has 14 residues. Between the trimmed V and J ends, which lost 4 bases and 2 bases, there was a span of 11 bases. CDR3 bases: TGTGCCAGCAGCTCCATAGTGAGACAAGAGACCCAGTACTTC. Amino acids: CASSSIVRQETQYF. Looking up the rest from reference TRBV11-2 and TRBJ2-5 gives the full variable domain: EAGVAQSPRYKIIEKRQSVAFWCNPISGHATLYWYQQILGQGPKLLIQFQNNGVVDDSQLPKDRFSAERLKGVDSTLKIQPAKLEDSAVYLCASSSIVRQETQYFGPGTRLLVL.

This rearrangement joins TRBV6-5 to TRBJ1-2, with 7 bases identical to TRBD1. V dropped 2 bases and J dropped 4; count of bases not matched to a gene: 19. The CDR3 spans 19 residues. Germline V gene data show CDR1 as MNHEY and CDR2 as SVGAGI. The chain's CDR3 is CASSYRSRTGSNIFYGYTF. CDR3 nucleotide sequence: TGTGCCAGCAGTTACCGTTCGAGGACAGGCTCTAACATATTCTATGGCTACACCTTC.

This clonotype was counted between two and nine times. The CDR3 region is CSARLAGLNNEQFF. The CDR3 nucleotides are TGCAGTGCTAGACTCGCGGGCCTAAACAATGAGCAGTTCTTC. The chain couples TRBV20-1 to TRBJ2-1; possible D gene TRBD2, 5 bases. Germline V gives CDR1 DFQATT, CDR2 SNEGSKA (reference sequence). Trimming shortened V by 2 bases and J by 5 bases, and 13 bases separated the two germline ends. The CDR3 is 14 amino acids.

This chain connects TRBV5-1 to TRBJ2-5; D may be TRBD1 (6 bases). The CDR3 loop spans 15 amino acids. V gave up 0 bases and J gave up 5 bases, with 14 bases separating them. The germline gives CDR1 SGHRS, CDR2 YFSETQ. The CDR3 region has the DNA TGCGCCAGCAGCTTGGGACAGGACCCATGGGAGACCCAGTACTTC. Translated: CASSLGQDPWETQYF.

This clonotype was recorded a few times. The J gene is TRBJ2-5, the V gene TRBV29-1; 7 bases map to TRBD1. Germline CDR1 is SQVTM and CDR2 is ANQGSEA. There are 14 residues in the CDR3. The V and J ends lost 2 bases and 2 bases, in that order; junction bases with no gene match: 5. The DNA for the CDR3 is TGCAGCGTTGAACTTCCGGGACAGCAAGAGACCCAGTACTTC. This codes for CSVELPGQQETQYF.

The chain has TRBV6-5 and TRBJ1-2; D gene uncertain. In germline, CDR1 is MNHEY, CDR2 SVGAGI. This CDR3 spans 12 amino acids. V gave up 7 bases and J gave up 5 bases, with 11 bases separating them. This chain's CDR3 is CASINPAYGYTF. The DNA of the CDR3 is TGTGCCAGCATCAACCCGGCGTATGGCTACACCTTC.

The rearrangement links TRBV28 to TRBJ2-1; no reliable D call. Trimming took off 5 bases at V and 6 bases at J, with 17 bases between the two ends. The V gene's germline CDR1 is MDHEN and CDR2 SYDVKM. CDR3 length: 15 residues. The CDR3 DNA is TGTGCCAGCAGTGAATCCGCCTCTAGTCCCAATGAGCAGTTCTTC. The encoded protein is CASSESASSPNEQFF.

V gene TRBV7-8 combines with J gene TRBJ2-1, with TRBD1 identical over 9 bases. The J segment lost 2 bases and the V segment lost 0 bases, leaving 5 bases of the junction unmatched. The CDR3 runs 17 residues. Looked up from germline, CDR1 is SGHVS and CDR2 is FQNEAQ. The CDR3 region is CASSLARDRDAYNEQFF. In DNA form, the CDR3 reads TGTGCCAGCAGCTTAGCTCGGGACAGGGACGCCTACAATGAGCAGTTCTTC. Combining the CDR3 with reference TRBV7-8 and TRBJ2-1 gives the whole variable domain GAGVSQSPRYKVAKRGQDVALRCDPISGHVSLFWYQQALGQGPEFLTYFQNEAQLDKSGLPSDRFFAERPEGSVSTLKIQRTQQEDSAVYLCASSLARDRDAYNEQFFGPGTRLTVL.

The chain couples TRBV21-1 to TRBJ2-3. TRBV21-1 is a pseudogene locus. The length of the CDR3 is 16 residues. As DNA, the CDR3 is TGTGCCAGCAGCAAAGAGGCGGACGCCACCACAGATACGCAGTATTTT. Translating gives CASSKEADATTDTQYF.

This clonotype was counted a few times. This rearrangement joins TRBV9 to TRBJ1-2; D may be TRBD1 (6 bases). Germline CDR1 and CDR2: SGDLS and YYNGEE. Trimming removed 4 bases from V and 2 bases from J, with 9 bases in between. This CDR3 has 13 residues. The DNA of the CDR3 is TGTGCCAGCAGCAAGGACAGAAACTATGGCTACACCTTC. Translation: CASSKDRNYGYTF.